This T cell receptor (beta chain) was recorded in a study of vaccination effects on CD4 cells after COVID-19. About the study: Sequencing in the ViraFEST assay came after antigen-specific CD4+ T cells had been expanded with viral peptide pools, which were used to stimulate PBMC. The median interval between the second dose and post-vaccine sampling was 72 days.

V shed 3 bases and J shed 3 bases, with 2 bases lying between them. The V gene's germline CDR1 is LGHDT and CDR2 YNNKEL (reference sequence). The CDR3 totals 11 residues. Findings of the study overall: There was only 1 of 255 vaccine-induced clones in healthy vaccinees that cross-reacted with common cold coronaviruses.

Sequenced by immunoSEQ multiplex PCR; TCRdb stores in-frame clones only, minus some. The data hold 45,000 to 55,000 clones, with 70% observed a single time. Following culture for approximately ten days, CD4+ T cells were isolated. Every participant took two doses of the BNT162b2 or mRNA-1273 vaccine. As concerns this clone: Its antigen is still unknown.

V and J are TRBV3-1 (or the pseudogene TRBV3-2) and TRBJ1-1, with D uncertain. The material sequenced was CD4+ T cells from PBMCs cultured without peptide, taken after COVID-19 vaccination. The origin of this receptor is a human donor who received a COVID-19 vaccine. The CDR3: CASSQYTEAFF. The CDR3 DNA is TGTGCCAGCAGCCAGTACACTGAAGCTTTCTTT.